This is a list of T cell receptor beta chains from one sample in a study of blood T cells in healthy people across ages. Using its own MiXCR run on the 5' RACE reads, TCRdb lists one record per CDR3 protein. The sample yields some 1.6 million distinct CDR3 sequences, approximately 32% seen once. Sequenced sample: blood. Source of these receptors: a woman under 40 in good health. CDR3s include the opening cysteine and the closing phenylalanine or tryptophan. A D gene is named only where the DNA matches it firmly. The size of a clone is reported for some rows only, either as once, few or many, or as a class for expanded clones.

size	D	J	V	DNA	CDR3
NA	NA	TRBJ1-6	TRBV9	TGTGCCAGCAGCGTAGAGACCGGAGATTCACCCCTCCACTTT	CASSVETGDSPLHF
NA	NA	TRBJ1-1	TRBV6-1	TGTGCCAGCAGAAAGGACGGTGACACTGAAGCTTTCTTT	CASRKDGDTEAFF
NA	NA	TRBJ2-1	TRBV6-1	TGTGCCAGCAGTGAAGCACCCAGGAACCGGCGGTTCTTC	CASSEAPRNRRFF
NA	TRBD2	TRBJ2-1	TRBV5-1	TGCGCCAGCAGCCCAGGTGGGGCGGGAGAACAGAATGAGCAGTTCTTC	CASSPGGAGEQNEQFF
few	TRBD2	TRBJ2-1	TRBV20-1	TGCAGTGCTAGAGCCCCCCCGAGGAGCGGGGGAGCAACAAGGTTCTTC	CSARAPPRSGGATRFF
NA	NA	TRBJ2-3	TRBV28	TGTGCCAGCAGTCGACAGGGTCAGGGAGGAACAGATGCGCAGTATTTT	CASSRQGQGGTDAQYF
NA	TRBD1	TRBJ1-2	TRBV9	TGTGCCAGCACAGGACAGGGGGACTATGGCTACACCTTC	CASTGQGDYGYTF
NA	NA	TRBJ2-1	TRBV20-1	TGCAGCGCAGGCCGGGTCGATGAGCAGTTCTTC	CSAGRVDEQFF
NA	NA	TRBJ2-2	TRBV7-9	TGTGCCTTCTGGGGGACCGGGGGGCTGTTTTTT	CAFWGTGGLFF
NA	TRBD1	TRBJ1-5	TRBV10-3	TGTGCCATCAGGGGACAGACGGGTCAGCCCCAGCATTTT	CAIRGQTGQPQHF
NA	TRBD2	TRBJ2-5	TRBV27	TGTGCCAGCAGTAAAGCGGGATCTTCGGAGACCCAGTACTTC	CASSKAGSSETQYF
few	NA	TRBJ2-3	TRBV6-1	TGTGCCAGCGGTGCCGCAGGGTCCCGCACAGATACGCAGTATTTT	CASGAAGSRTDTQYF
NA	NA	TRBJ2-7	TRBV5-6	TGTGCCAGCAGCTTGGTTATCTTTAAGACAAAGCACGAATACGAGCAGTACTTC	CASSLVIFKTKHEYEQYF
NA	NA	TRBJ2-7	TRBV15	TGTGCCACCAGCAGCGAACTAACCTACGAGCAGTACTTC	CATSSELTYEQYF
NA	TRBD2	TRBJ2-5	TRBV6-1	TGTGCCAGCAGTAGACTAGCGGACCAAGAGACCCAGTACTTC	CASSRLADQETQYF
few	NA	TRBJ2-6	TRBV11-2	TGTGCCAGCAGCTATGACAGCTCCAGCTCTGGGGCCAACGTCCTGACTTTC	CASSYDSSSSGANVLTF
few	TRBD2	TRBJ2-5	TRBV7-8	TGTGCCAGCAGCTTACCACTAGCGGGGGTTGTGGAGACCCAGTACTTC	CASSLPLAGVVETQYF
NA	NA	TRBJ2-7	TRBV6-1	TGTGCCAGCAGTGAAAGGAAGAACTACGAGCAGTACTTC	CASSERKNYEQYF
NA	NA	TRBJ1-5	TRBV6-2/TRBV6-3	TGTGCCAGCAGTTACCCGCCGGTTCTTTATAGCAATCAGCCCCAGCATTTT	CASSYPPVLYSNQPQHF
NA	NA	TRBJ1-1	TRBV11-2	TGTGCCAGCAGCTTAGACGGACAAAGGAACACTGAAGCTTTCTTT	CASSLDGQRNTEAFF
NA	NA	TRBJ1-1	TRBV7-9	TGTGCCAGCAACCCTTCCCAAGCTGTTGCTTTCTTT	CASNPSQAVAFF
few	TRBD2	TRBJ2-5	TRBV9	TGTGCCAGCAGCGTAGCTGGAGCGGGGATGTACCAAGAGACCCAGTACTTC	CASSVAGAGMYQETQYF
few	NA	TRBJ2-7	TRBV7-9	TGTGCCAGCAGCTTATATGCGGATTCCGCGGGCGAGCAGTACTTC	CASSLYADSAGEQYF
many	TRBD1	TRBJ1-5	TRBV5-1	TGTGCCAGCAGTTTGACAGGGGGAGATCAGCCCCAGCATTTT	CASSLTGGDQPQHF
few	NA	TRBJ1-4	TRBV2	TGTGCCAGCAGTGAAGCGCTTAGGAGTAGGGAAAAACTGTTTTTT	CASSEALRSREKLFF
NA	NA	TRBJ2-3	TRBV15	TGTGCCACCAGCAGGGATCCTGGAACTACAGATACGCAGTATTTT	CATSRDPGTTDTQYF
NA	TRBD1	TRBJ1-6	TRBV6-4	TGTGCCAGCAGCCTCCAGGGACAGAATAATTCACCCCTCCACTTT	CASSLQGQNNSPLHF
NA	TRBD2	TRBJ2-7	TRBV20-1	TGCAGTGCTAGAGATCTCGGGCTAGCGGGAGGCCTAAGCTCCTACGAGCAGTACTTC	CSARDLGLAGGLSSYEQYF
NA	NA	TRBJ1-5	TRBV12-3/TRBV12-4	TGTGCCAGCACCCCGGGGATATATAGCAATCAGCCCCAGCATTTT	CASTPGIYSNQPQHF
NA	TRBD1	TRBJ2-7	TRBV10-2	TGCGCCAGCAGTGAGTTGGGGGAGACAGGGGGCCACGAGCAGTACTTC	CASSELGETGGHEQYF
few	TRBD1	TRBJ1-1	TRBV5-1	TGCGCCAGCAGCTCGACGACAGGGGGTGAGACTGAAGCTTTCTTT	CASSSTTGGETEAFF
few	TRBD2	TRBJ2-1	TRBV20-1	TGCAGTGCTACCGAGCGGGGGGATGAGCAGTTCTTC	CSATERGDEQFF
few	NA	TRBJ2-1	TRBV6-1	TGTGCCAGCAGTACCGTTTACAACTCCTACAATGAGCAGTTCTTC	CASSTVYNSYNEQFF
NA	TRBD1	TRBJ2-5	TRBV5-1	TGCGCCAGCAGGACAGGGTCAGACGGAGAGACCCAGTACTTC	CASRTGSDGETQYF
NA	TRBD1	TRBJ1-1	TRBV9	TGTGCCAGCAGCCCGGGACAGGCGGCCGAAGCTTTCTTT	CASSPGQAAEAFF
few	NA	TRBJ2-7	TRBV13	TGTGCCAGCACCTCGACCCGGGCTATGGCTGGCGAGCAGTACTTC	CASTSTRAMAGEQYF
NA	TRBD1	TRBJ2-1	TRBV5-1	TGCGCCAGCAGCCAGGGGGCTAGCTCCTACAATGAGCAGTTCTTC	CASSQGASSYNEQFF
NA	NA	TRBJ1-1	TRBV2	TGTGCCAGCAGTACCCGTGGGGACAATGAAGCTTTCTTT	CASSTRGDNEAFF
NA	TRBD2	TRBJ2-1	TRBV20-1	TGCAGTGCTAGATGGCTAGCGGTGTTCAATGAGCAGTTCTTC	CSARWLAVFNEQFF
NA	NA	TRBJ2-7	TRBV7-3	TGTGCCAGCAGCGAGACGGCTGGGGGAGCCTACGAGCAGTACTTC	CASSETAGGAYEQYF
NA	TRBD1	TRBJ1-2	TRBV2	TGTGCCAGCAGTGAAGGGACAGGATGGACGGGTGGCTACACCTTC	CASSEGTGWTGGYTF
NA	NA	TRBJ1-2	TRBV20-1	TGCAGTGCTAGGGGGACTGTCTTCTATGGCTACACCTTC	CSARGTVFYGYTF
NA	NA	TRBJ2-3	TRBV21-1	TGTGCCAGCAGCAAACGATCGAAGGACAGGACCTACACAGATACGCAGTATTTT	CASSKRSKDRTYTDTQYF
NA	NA	TRBJ2-7	TRBV7-6	TGTGCCAGCAGCATAGGGACCGGGGCCTACGAGCAGTACTTC	CASSIGTGAYEQYF
NA	NA	TRBJ2-7	TRBV12-3/TRBV12-4	TGTGCCAGCAGTTTAAGGATTGGGACACCCTCCTACGAGCAGTACTTC	CASSLRIGTPSYEQYF
few	NA	TRBJ1-1	TRBV6-4	TGTGCCAGCAGTGACGTGAAGGACAGCTGCCTGAACACTGAAGCTTTCTTT	CASSDVKDSCLNTEAFF
few	NA	TRBJ2-3	TRBV4-1	TGCGCCAGCAGCCAAGTGGATTTAGGGTTCACAGATACGCAGTATTTT	CASSQVDLGFTDTQYF
NA	TRBD1	TRBJ1-4	TRBV7-9	TGTGCCAGCAGCCCTTCCGGGACAGCTAATGAAAAACTGTTTTTT	CASSPSGTANEKLFF
few	NA	TRBJ2-7	TRBV7-6	TGTGCCAGCAGCTTCCAGACTAACCCTCTCAACTACGAGCAGTACTTC	CASSFQTNPLNYEQYF
many	NA	TRBJ2-3	TRBV25-1	TGTGCCAGCAGTGACCGGGACCATAGCACAGATACGCAGTATTTT	CASSDRDHSTDTQYF
NA	TRBD1	TRBJ2-6	TRBV25-1	TGTGCCAGTTTCGACAGGGATTTAATTGGGGCCAACGTCCTGACTTTC	CASFDRDLIGANVLTF
NA	NA	TRBJ1-2	TRBV15	TGTGCCACCAGCAGACCCCAGGGAATTAACTATGGCTACACCTTC	CATSRPQGINYGYTF
NA	NA	TRBJ1-2	TRBV20-1	TGCAGTGCTAGTCACACTCTATATGGCTACACCTTC	CSASHTLYGYTF
NA	NA	TRBJ2-7	TRBV6-1	TGTGCCAGCAGTGAGGAGCCCTGGCGGAGCTCCTACGAGCAGTACTTC	CASSEEPWRSSYEQYF
NA	NA	TRBJ2-3	TRBV4-2	TGTGCCAGCAGCCAAGATGGAGCAGACACAGATACGCAGTATTTT	CASSQDGADTDTQYF